This is a list of T cell receptor beta chains from one sample in a study of control samples from healthy donors and cancer patients. The protocol was immunoSEQ multiplex PCR, while the TCRdb copy is restricted to in-frame clones and leaves out a portion. The sample includes 35,000 to 55,000 clones, less than 95% seen only once; the top ten take 22%. Sequencing was carried out using PBMCs. These receptors all come from a woman in her forties with head and neck cancer. CDR3s include the opening cysteine and the closing phenylalanine or tryptophan. Each record gives: D gene, clone size, V gene, J gene, CDR3 DNA, CDR3 protein. A D gene is named only where the DNA matches it firmly. Clone size is given for some rows only: seen once, a few or many times, or a class if the clone is expanded.

d_call: TRBD2
clone_size: NA
v_call: TRBV5-1
j_call: TRBJ2-1
cdr3_nt: TGCGCCAGCAGCTTGGATCTAGCGGGAGGGAACAATGAGCAGTTCTTC
cdr3_aa: CASSLDLAGGNNEQFF

d_call: NA
clone_size: few
v_call: TRBV5-4
j_call: TRBJ1-1
cdr3_nt: TGTGCCAGCAGCTTGGGGACACCTGAAGCTTTCTTT
cdr3_aa: CASSLGTPEAFF

d_call: TRBD2
clone_size: NA
v_call: TRBV18
j_call: TRBJ2-1
cdr3_nt: TGTGCCAGCTCACCATTGCGGGGGGGAACCTCCTACAATGAGCAGTTCTTC
cdr3_aa: CASSPLRGGTSYNEQFF

d_call: NA
clone_size: NA
v_call: TRBV28
j_call: TRBJ1-5
cdr3_nt: TGTGCCAGCAGTTTGGGGAGAGATCAGCCCCAGCATTTT
cdr3_aa: CASSLGRDQPQHF

d_call: NA
clone_size: NA
v_call: TRBV15
j_call: TRBJ1-4
cdr3_nt: TGTGCCACCAGCAGAGATGGTCTGACTAATGAAAAACTGTTTTTT
cdr3_aa: CATSRDGLTNEKLFF

d_call: NA
clone_size: NA
v_call: TRBV25-1
j_call: TRBJ1-2
cdr3_nt: TGTGCCAGCAGTGGAAGGTGGGCAGATAACTATGGCTACACCTTC
cdr3_aa: CASSGRWADNYGYTF

d_call: TRBD1
clone_size: NA
v_call: TRBV14
j_call: TRBJ1-4
cdr3_nt: TGTGCCAGCAGCTTAACCCGGGACAGGGGTTCGACTAATGAAAAACTGTTTTTT
cdr3_aa: CASSLTRDRGSTNEKLFF

d_call: NA
clone_size: few
v_call: TRBV6-6
j_call: TRBJ2-3
cdr3_nt: TGTGCCAGCAGTACCCTGGACGTGGCAGATACGCAGTATTTT
cdr3_aa: CASSTLDVADTQYF

d_call: TRBD1
clone_size: NA
v_call: TRBV24-1
j_call: TRBJ1-5
cdr3_nt: TGTGCCACCAGTGATTTGTCGCAGGGGGCCCCGACGGTCTATAGCAATCAGCCCCAGCATTTT
cdr3_aa: CATSDLSQGAPTVYSNQPQHF

d_call: TRBD1
clone_size: NA
v_call: TRBV19
j_call: TRBJ1-1
cdr3_nt: TGTGCCAGTAGTCTCCGGGACAGGTCACCGAACACTGAAGCTTTCTTT
cdr3_aa: CASSLRDRSPNTEAFF

d_call: NA
clone_size: once
v_call: TRBV30
j_call: TRBJ1-4
cdr3_nt: TGTGCCTGGGGCGACGGGGAAAAACTGTTTTTT
cdr3_aa: CAWGDGEKLFF

d_call: TRBD1
clone_size: NA
v_call: TRBV5-1
j_call: TRBJ2-7
cdr3_nt: TGCGCCAGCAAGGAGGCTGTCAGGGGGATCCGCGAGCAGTACTTC
cdr3_aa: CASKEAVRGIREQYF

d_call: TRBD2
clone_size: NA
v_call: TRBV4-2
j_call: TRBJ2-1
cdr3_nt: TGTGCCAGCAGCCAAGATCCAGCGGGAGTCAATGAGCAGTTCTTC
cdr3_aa: CASSQDPAGVNEQFF

d_call: NA
clone_size: once
v_call: TRBV14
j_call: TRBJ2-2
cdr3_nt: TGTGCCAGCAGCCAAGACCTGGGCCCCGGGGAGCTGTTTTTT
cdr3_aa: CASSQDLGPGELFF

d_call: NA
clone_size: NA
v_call: TRBV6-2/TRBV6-3
j_call: TRBJ1-2
cdr3_nt: TGTGCCAGCAGTTACTTCAAGGGGGCTAACTATGGCTACACCTTC
cdr3_aa: CASSYFKGANYGYTF

d_call: TRBD1
clone_size: few
v_call: TRBV6-5
j_call: TRBJ1-2
cdr3_nt: TGTGCCAGCAGCCGGGACAGTAACTATGGCTACACCTTC
cdr3_aa: CASSRDSNYGYTF

d_call: NA
clone_size: NA
v_call: TRBV27
j_call: TRBJ2-6
cdr3_nt: TGTGCCAGCAGTTTTAGGAAAAATCGGGCCGACCTTATCTCTGGGGCCAACGTCCTGACTTTC
cdr3_aa: CASSFRKNRADLISGANVLTF

d_call: NA
clone_size: NA
v_call: TRBV5-4
j_call: TRBJ1-2
cdr3_nt: TGTGCCAGCAGCTTGGCGGAAGGCCTTTTGAGAGGGGGCTACACCTTC
cdr3_aa: CASSLAEGLLRGGYTF

d_call: NA
clone_size: NA
v_call: TRBV11-2
j_call: TRBJ1-1
cdr3_nt: TGTGCCAGCAGCTTAGGAGGGATCGGCACTGAAGCTTTCTTT
cdr3_aa: CASSLGGIGTEAFF